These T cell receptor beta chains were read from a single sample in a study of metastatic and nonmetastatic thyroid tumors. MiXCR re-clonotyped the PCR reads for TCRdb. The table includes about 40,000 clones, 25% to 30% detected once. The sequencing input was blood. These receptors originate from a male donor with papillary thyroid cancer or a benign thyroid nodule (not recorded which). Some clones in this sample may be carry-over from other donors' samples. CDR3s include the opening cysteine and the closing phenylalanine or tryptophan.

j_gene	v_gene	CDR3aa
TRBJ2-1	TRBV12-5	CASGGPGTRLNEQFF
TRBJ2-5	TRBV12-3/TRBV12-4	CASSPIAGGGDTQYF
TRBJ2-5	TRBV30	CAWSPTGGGETQYF
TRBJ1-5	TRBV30	CAWSRTKGNQPQHF
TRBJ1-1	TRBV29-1	CSALPGAGVLNTEAFF
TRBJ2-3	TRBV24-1	CATSEDTQYF
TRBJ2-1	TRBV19	CASSTTHPDIYNEQFF
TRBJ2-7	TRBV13	CASSRPQGKLYEQYF
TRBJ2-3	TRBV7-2	CASMPEIGTDTQYF
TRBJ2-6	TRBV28	CASSIGGVGSGANVLTF
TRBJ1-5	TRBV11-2	CASSVQQNQPQHF
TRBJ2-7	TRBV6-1	CASRSSGTSGSGQYF
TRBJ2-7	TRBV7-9	CASSLDLAIHEQYF
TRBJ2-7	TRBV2	CASRRRTGTSGEQYF
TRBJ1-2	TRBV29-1	CSVDLGPASGGYTF
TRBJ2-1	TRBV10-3	CAISEANNEQFF
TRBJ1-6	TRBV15	CATSRDTQGNSPLHF
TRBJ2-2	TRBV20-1	CSAFLSSAGELFF
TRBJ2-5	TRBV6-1	CASKIQPEEAKTQYF
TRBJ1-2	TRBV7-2	CASSDRGHYGYTF
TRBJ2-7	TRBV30	CAWSGHGAIEQYF
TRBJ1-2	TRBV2	CASSRDPPGTF
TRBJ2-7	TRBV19	CASSIDDSYEQYF
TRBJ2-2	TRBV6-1	CASSKPGLLTGELFF
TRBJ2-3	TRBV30	CAWGRGGDTQYF
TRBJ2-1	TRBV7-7	CASTLGTSGSDEQFF
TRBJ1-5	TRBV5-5	CASSSHPATNQPQHF
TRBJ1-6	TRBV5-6	CASSLDRGGSPFHF
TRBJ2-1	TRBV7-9	CASSLRTSSDEQFF
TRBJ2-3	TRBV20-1	CSARGSLSTDTQYF
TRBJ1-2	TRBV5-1	CASSFTTPGLNYGYTF